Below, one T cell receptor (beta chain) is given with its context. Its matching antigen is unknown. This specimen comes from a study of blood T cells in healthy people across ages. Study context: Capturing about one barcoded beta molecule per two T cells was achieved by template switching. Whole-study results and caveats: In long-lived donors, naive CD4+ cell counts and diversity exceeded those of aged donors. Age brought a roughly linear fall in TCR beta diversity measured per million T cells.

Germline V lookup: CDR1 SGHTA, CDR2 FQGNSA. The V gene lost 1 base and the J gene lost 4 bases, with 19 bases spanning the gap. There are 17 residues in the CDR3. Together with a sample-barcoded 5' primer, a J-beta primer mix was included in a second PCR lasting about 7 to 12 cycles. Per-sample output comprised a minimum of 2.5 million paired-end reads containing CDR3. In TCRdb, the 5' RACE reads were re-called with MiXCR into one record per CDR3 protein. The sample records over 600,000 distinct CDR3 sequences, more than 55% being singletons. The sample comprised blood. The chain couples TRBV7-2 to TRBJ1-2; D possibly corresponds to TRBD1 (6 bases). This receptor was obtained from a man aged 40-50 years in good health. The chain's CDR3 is CASSLVLGTGQLYGYTF. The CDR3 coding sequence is TGTGCCAGCAGCTTAGTCTTAGGTACAGGGCAGCTCTATGGCTACACCTTC.